This TCR beta chain was found in a study of T cell responses to AZD1222 COVID-19 vaccine. Looking at the study overall: Second-dose intervals of approximately 4 or approximately 12 weeks were pooled. Overall study results and limits: Repertoire sampling happened only post peak T cell response. Nearly half of spike-specific TCRs reportedly go after variant regions that carry no mutations. White British people made up most donors, females outnumbered males, and clonal diversity was possibly underestimated.

Regarding this clone: Its antigen is unidentified.

Method: immunoSEQ multiplex PCR; TCRdb's copy keeps in-frame clones and lacks some. The data hold about 110,000 clones, with roughly 92% observed a single time. This CDR3 is 14 amino acids long. Germline CDR1 and CDR2: ENHRY and SYGVKD. The V end lost 6 bases, the J end lost 2 bases, and 14 bases lay between the germline ends. The TCR originated in an adult in good health. The gene calls are TRBV10-3 and TRBJ2-7; the D gene could be TRBD1 or TRBD2 (6 bases each). Sequences were derived from peripheral blood, sampled on day 0 of AZD1222 vaccination. For the CDR3, the DNA is TGTGCCATCAGGGAGGGGGGCGCAACCTACGAGCAGTACTTC. Encoded protein: CAIREGGATYEQYF.